One and the same sample provided the 13 T cell receptor beta chains below, sequenced in a study of blood T cell repertoires in COVID-19. Profiled with immunoSEQ multiplex PCR; TCRdb holds only in-frame clones, not every one. This table has tens of thousands of clones, around 93% appearing once. The specimen sequenced was peripheral blood. These TCRs come from a woman aged 60 to 75 with active COVID-19.

The chain links TRBV27 to TRBJ2-7; 7 nucleotides match TRBD1. Germline V gives CDR1 MNHEY, CDR2 SMNVEV (reference sequence). V was pared by 9 bases and J by 6 bases, with 14 bases of the junction left unmatched. This CDR3 contains 14 residues. CDR3 residues: CASKGNRGRPEQYF. In DNA, the CDR3 is TGTGCCAGTAAGGGGAACAGGGGAAGGCCCGAGCAGTACTTC.

The J gene is TRBJ2-1, the V gene TRBV4-1; tentatively, D is TRBD1 (5 bases). The germline gives CDR1 MGHRA, CDR2 YSYEKL. V dropped 3 bases and J dropped 6 bases, with 18 bases sitting between them. The CDR3 totals 16 residues. DNA of the CDR3: TGCGCCAGCAGCCATAGGTTTTCAGGGTTGTCCAATGAGCAGTTCTTC. Amino acids: CASSHRFSGLSNEQFF.

The rearrangement joins TRBV7-9 to TRBJ1-3, with TRBD1 identical over 8 bases. The V gene end was trimmed by 5 bases and the J gene end by 3 bases; junction bases not matched to a gene: 9. The CDR3 length is 16 residues. Germline-derived CDR1 and CDR2 are SEHNR and FQNEAQ (reference sequence). The CDR3 coding sequence is TGTGCCAGCAGCCTCAGGACAGGGACTTATGGAAACACCATATATTTT. It specifies CASSLRTGTYGNTIYF. Based on the CDR3 plus reference TRBV7-9 and TRBJ1-3, the full variable domain is DTGVSQNPRHKITKRGQNVTFRCDPISEHNRLYWYRQTLGQGPEFLTYFQNEAQLEKSRLLSDRFSAERPKGSFSTLEIQRTEQGDSAMYLCASSLRTGTYGNTIYFGEGSWLTVV.

In its sample, this clone was seen once. The rearrangement uses TRBV28 and TRBJ1-3; the D gene is possibly TRBD1 (5 bases). V dropped 2 bases and J dropped 0 bases, with 8 bases sitting between them. Germline V gene data show CDR1 as MDHEN and CDR2 as SYDVKM. This CDR3 is 15 amino acids long. This CDR3 is CASSLDSTSGNTIYF. Here the CDR3 DNA reads TGTGCCAGCAGTTTAGACAGTACCTCTGGAAACACCATATATTTT.

The rearrangement uses TRBV5-1 and TRBJ2-3, with 11 bases lining up with TRBD2. Germline values: CDR1 SGHRS, CDR2 YFSETQ. The CDR3 spans 16 residues. V gave up 8 bases and J gave up 6 bases; unmatched junction bases: 14. The CDR3 is CASYYGVAGGTDTQYF. The CDR3 coding sequence is TGCGCCAGTTATTACGGTGTAGCGGGAGGGACCGATACGCAGTATTTT.

The chain employs TRBV11-1 and TRBJ2-5; D unclear. This CDR3 comprises 14 residues. V lost 0 bases to trimming and J lost 4 bases, with 9 bases between them. The V gene's germline CDR1 is SGHAT and CDR2 FQDESV (reference sequence). The CDR3 is CASSLARERETQYF. As DNA, the CDR3 is TGTGCCAGCAGCTTAGCGCGTGAGAGAGAGACCCAGTACTTC.

The chain combines TRBV6-5 with TRBJ2-2, with D uncertain. CDR1 is MNHEY, CDR2 SVGAGI, per germline. Trimming cost V 5 bases and J 1 base, with 8 bases left between them. The CDR3 is 14 amino acids. CDR3 region: CASSRRQNTGELFF. CDR3 sequence (DNA): TGTGCCAGCAGTCGAAGACAGAACACCGGGGAGCTGTTTTTT.

This rearrangement joins TRBV24-1 to TRBJ1-2; no firm D call. The CDR3 has 12 amino acids. V was shortened by 6 bases and J by 4 bases, with 8 bases between the two germline ends. CDR1 is KGHDR, CDR2 SFDVKD, per germline. The CDR3 DNA reads TGTGCCACCAGTCGCTCTAGCTATGGCTACACCTTC. This translates into CATSRSSYGYTF.

This chain links TRBV15 with TRBJ2-5; 8 nucleotides match TRBD2. The ends lost 0 bases at V and 8 bases at J; junction bases unmatched: 5. Germline V gene data show CDR1 as LNHNV and CDR2 as YYDKDF (reference sequence). This CDR3 has 14 amino acids. The CDR3 sequence is CATSRDRLAGTQYF. CDR3 coding DNA: TGTGCCACCAGCAGAGATCGGTTAGCGGGAACCCAGTACTTC.

This rearrangement joins TRBV9 to TRBJ1-5; 9 bases match TRBD1. V shed 3 bases and J 7 bases; nucleotides not matched to a gene: 5. The CDR3 is 14 amino acids. Germline V lookup: CDR1 SGDLS, CDR2 YYNGEE. The CDR3 DNA reads as TGTGCCAGCAGCGCCGGGACAGGGATGCAGCCCCAGCATTTT. Translating gives CASSAGTGMQPQHF.

The V gene is TRBV7-9, the J gene TRBJ2-7, with D possibly being TRBD1 (5 bases). The CDR3 length is 12 residues. Germline V gene data show CDR1 as SEHNR and CDR2 as FQNEAQ (reference sequence). Trimming pared 8 bases from V and 2 bases from J, leaving 10 bases between. CDR3 region: CASEHRPYEQYF. Here the CDR3 DNA reads TGTGCCAGCGAACACAGGCCCTACGAGCAGTACTTC.

The chain carries TRBV5-4 and TRBJ2-3; the match to TRBD2 covers 8 bases. CDR1 is SGHNT and CDR2 is YYREEE in the germline V gene (reference sequence). Trimming at V came to 4 bases and at J to 0 bases, leaving 13 bases not matched to a gene. The CDR3 extends over 18 amino acids. CDR3 DNA sequence: TGTGCCAGCAGCCCCACCCCTACTAGCGGCCCTAGCACAGATACGCAGTATTTT. Translating it yields CASSPTPTSGPSTDTQYF.

The gene calls are TRBV19 and TRBJ1-5; TRBD1 aligns across 8 bases. With 6 bases clipped from V and 1 base from J, the junction kept 5 bases outside the gene matches. Germline CDR1 and CDR2: LNHDA and SQIVND (reference sequence). There are 15 residues in the CDR3. The CDR3 loop reads CASRSDRVSNQPQHF. The CDR3 coding sequence is TGTGCCAGTAGATCGGACAGGGTGAGCAATCAGCCCCAGCATTTT.